The 25 T cell receptor beta chains below were found in one sample sequenced in a study of spatial heterogeneity in lung cancer (dated 2019 in TCRdb). The sample's time point label is to be understood as: sample taken at primary tumor resection. For TCR sequencing, whole RNA was extracted from tumor and nontumor lung tissue, or from cryopreserved PBMC samples, and no cell sorting was done. Library preparation was by 5' RACE. Reads for this sample came from a NextSeq 500. TCRdb took the public reads, trimmed them with fastp at Q25, ran MiXCR for clone calling and kept in-frame beta chains. Rows with one shared CDR3 protein collapse into an entry with the most common genes and DNA. This sample gives nearly 15,000 distinct CDR3 sequences in total; just under 8% of them show up just once. The ten largest account for roughly a third of the sample. Sequences were derived from PBMCs, sampled at surgery. The receptors come from a female donor with early-stage non-small cell lung cancer.

This clonotype was counted at least ten times. This sequence joins TRBV28 and TRBJ2-2; D not resolved. The V end lost 2 bases, the J end lost 0 bases, and 7 bases lay between the germline ends. The length of the CDR3 is 15 residues. Per the germline V gene, CDR1 is MDHEN and CDR2 is SYDVKM. The CDR3 region has the DNA TGTGCCAGCAGTTTACGCCAGACGAACACCGGGGAGCTGTTTTTT. It codes for CASSLRQTNTGELFF.

There are many counts of this clonotype. The rearrangement joins TRBV6-2 or TRBV6-3 to TRBJ2-7; TRBD2 agrees at 11 bases. Per the germline V gene, CDR1 is MNHEY and CDR2 is SVGEGT. This CDR3 has 15 amino acids. The junction had 10 bases not matched to a gene; V was cut back by 10 bases and J by 2 bases. CDR3 DNA sequence: TGTGCCACCCAGCGCTTGACTAGCGGGGCCTACGAGCAGTACTTC. Its translation is CATQRLTSGAYEQYF.

This clonotype came up a few times. The chain uses TRBV7-9 and TRBJ2-3, with 13 nucleotides matching TRBD2. From germline, CDR1 is SEHNR and CDR2 FQNEAQ (reference sequence). The CDR3 length is 17 residues. Losses at the gene ends were 5 bases for V and 3 bases for J; bases not matched to a gene: 8. CDR3 in DNA: TGTGCCAGCAGCCACACGGGACTAGCGGGACCAACAGATACGCAGTATTTT. This encodes CASSHTGLAGPTDTQYF.

This clonotype was found many times. CDR3 bases: TGTGCCTGGAGTGCCCTAGGGGGCCGGAACACTGAAGCTTTCTTT. Residues: CAWSALGGRNTEAFF. The V gene is TRBV30, the J gene TRBJ1-1; 7 bases align to TRBD1. The germline V gene has CDR1 GTSNPN and CDR2 SVGIG (reference sequence). J lost 1 base, V lost 1 base, and 6 bases had no gene match. This CDR3 region has 15 residues.

This clonotype was recorded many times. This chain joins TRBV4-1 and TRBJ1-3, with a tentative D call TRBD1 (5 bases). This CDR3 contains 15 residues. The germline V gene has CDR1 MGHRA and CDR2 YSYEKL. Deletions cut 4 bases from V and 0 bases from J, with 10 bases between. CDR3 sequence reads: CASSPGGTSGNTIYF. The CDR3, as DNA: TGCGCCAGCAGCCCTGGGGGGACCTCTGGAAACACCATATATTTT.

In its sample, this clonotype was seen many times. The chain carries TRBV29-1 and TRBJ1-4; the D gene is possibly TRBD1 (5 bases). The CDR3 is 12 amino acids. V gave up 7 bases and J gave up 7 bases, with 13 bases separating them. The V gene's germline CDR1 is SQVTM and CDR2 ANQGSEA. CDR3: CSAGPGGEKLFF. The CDR3 DNA is TGCAGCGCGGGCCCTGGGGGTGAAAAACTGTTTTTT.

Note on this clonotype: It may be a read error: a sequence one base away is much more abundant. V is TRBV20-1 and J is TRBJ2-1; D is unresolved. Germline V gives CDR1 DFQATT, CDR2 SNEGSKA (reference sequence). This CDR3 contains 11 residues. The CDR3 protein is CGAGLGGEQFF. CDR3 bases: TGCGGTGCTGGGTTGGGCGGAGAGCAGTTCTTC.

This clonotype was picked up many times. V usage is TRBV7-2 and J usage is TRBJ1-5; unclear D gene. CDR1 and CDR2 (germline): SGHTA, FQGNSA. The CDR3 length is 13 residues. Trimming left V 5 bases short and J 6 bases short, with 11 bases between. The CDR3 is CASSQDGPQPQHF. In nucleotides, the CDR3 is TGTGCCAGCAGCCAAGACGGCCCTCAGCCCCAGCATTTT.

This clonotype appeared many times. The chain is built from TRBV5-1 and TRBJ2-7; 12 bases match TRBD2. V gave up 2 bases and J gave up 0 bases; unmatched junction bases: 6. Germline CDR1 reads SGHRS; CDR2 reads YFSETQ. CDR3 length: 17 amino acids. CDR3 nucleotide sequence: TGCGCCAGCAGCTTTGGGACTAGCGGGCAGAGCTCCTACGAGCAGTACTTC. It encodes CASSFGTSGQSSYEQYF.

This clonotype has only a few counts. V gene TRBV7-6 combines with J gene TRBJ2-6; the D gene is possibly TRBD1 (6 bases). Trimming left V 5 bases short and J 2 bases short, with 13 bases between. The CDR3 consists of 16 residues. The V gene's germline CDR1 is SGHVS and CDR2 FNYEAQ. CDR3 region: CASSRPGQAGANVLTF. CDR3 DNA: TGTGCCAGCAGCCGACCGGGACAAGCTGGGGCCAACGTCCTGACTTTC.

This clonotype was seen a single time. This may stem from a read error, because a much larger clone lies one nucleotide away. J is TRBJ1-2 and V is TRBV7-2, with D possibly TRBD1 on 6 matching bases. The CDR3 sequence is 18 residues long. Germline CDR1 SGHTA, CDR2 FQGNSA. In DNA form, the CDR3 reads TGTGCCGGCAGCTCAAGACTAACAGTAGGGGGTCCTGGCTATGGCTACACCTTC. It codes for CAGSSRLTVGGPGYGYTF.

V is TRBV30 and J is TRBJ2-5, with a possible D match to TRBD2 (5 bases). Germline assignment: CDR1 GTSNPN and CDR2 SVGIG (reference sequence). This CDR3 region has 12 residues. V gave up 4 bases and J gave up 5 bases, with 11 bases separating them. The chain's CDR3 is CAWNWGAETQYF. The CDR3 DNA reads TGTGCCTGGAACTGGGGAGCGGAGACCCAGTACTTC.

This clonotype was counted at least ten times. V and J are TRBV30 and TRBJ1-2, with 8 nucleotides matching TRBD1. The CDR3 totals 12 residues. Germline trimming cut 3 bases from V and 10 bases from J; bases unmatched to any gene: 7. Looked up from germline, CDR1 is GTSNPN and CDR2 is SVGIG (reference sequence). The CDR3 DNA reads as TGTGCCTGGAGCTGGACAGGGATCGACTACACCTTC. Protein product: CAWSWTGIDYTF.

There are many counts of this clonotype. This rearrangement joins TRBV7-9 to TRBJ1-1; D perhaps matches TRBD1 (6 bases). This CDR3 has 13 amino acids. CDR1 and CDR2 from the germline V gene are SEHNR and FQNEAQ (reference sequence). Trimming took 5 bases from V and 3 from J, leaving 10 bases between them. The CDR3 DNA is TGTGCCAGCAGCCCCCCAGGGGACACTGAAGCTTTCTTT. Translated: CASSPPGDTEAFF.

Ten or more counts support this clonotype. The rearrangement links TRBV11-2 to TRBJ1-5; D gene ambiguous. Trimming took 5 bases from V and 4 from J, leaving 15 bases between them. Germline V gene lookup returns CDR1 SGHAT and CDR2 FQNNGV. There are 15 residues in the CDR3. The CDR3 loop reads CASSEGHQPNQPQHF. CDR3 bases: TGTGCCAGCAGCGAGGGCCATCAGCCAAATCAGCCCCAGCATTTT.

This clonotype has at least ten counts. This rearrangement joins TRBV29-1 to TRBJ1-5, with D hard to call. Per the germline V gene, CDR1 is SQVTM and CDR2 is ANQGSEA. The length of the CDR3 is 13 residues. With 4 bases removed from V and 3 bases from J, the gap between germline ends came to 10 bases. This CDR3 is CSVGDGFNQPQHF. CDR3 sequence (DNA): TGCAGCGTTGGAGACGGATTCAATCAGCCCCAGCATTTT.

This clonotype showed up many times. The chain carries TRBV6-6 and TRBJ1-2; D remains ambiguous. This CDR3 contains 14 residues. Germline V gene sequence: CDR1 MNHNY, CDR2 SVGAGI (reference sequence). The V gene lost 6 bases and the J gene lost 3 bases, with 14 bases spanning the gap. As DNA, the CDR3 is TGTGCCAGCAGGAAGACAAGCTCGGACTATGGCTACACCTTC. Its translation: CASRKTSSDYGYTF.

This clonotype was seen many times. J is TRBJ2-7 and V is TRBV24-1; maybe TRBD2 (5 bases). The CDR3 spans 13 residues. The germline gives CDR1 KGHDR, CDR2 SFDVKD. Trimming cost V 5 bases and J 6 bases, with 13 bases left between them. The CDR3 DNA is TGTGCCACCAGTGGGAACGAGGGCCCCGAGCAGTACTTC. The encoded protein is CATSGNEGPEQYF.

This clonotype was counted ten times or more. V gene TRBV6-6 combines with J gene TRBJ2-7; 7 nucleotides align to TRBD1. V dropped 6 bases and J dropped 0; count of bases not matched to a gene: 2. Germline assignment: CDR1 MNHNY and CDR2 SVGAGI (reference sequence). The CDR3 extends over 13 amino acids. CDR3 sequence: CASSRQGSYEQYF. Written as DNA, the CDR3 is TGTGCCAGCAGCCGACAGGGCTCCTACGAGCAGTACTTC.

Ten or more counts support this clonotype. The rearrangement uses TRBV18 and TRBJ2-7; the D gene could be TRBD1 or TRBD2 (6 bases each). The V end was cut by 3 bases, the J end by 6 bases, with 15 bases between. CDR1 is KGHSH and CDR2 is LQKENI in the germline V gene. The CDR3 has 14 amino acids. CDR3 protein: CASSPNQEGGEQYF. In DNA, the CDR3 is TGTGCCAGCTCACCCAACCAGGAGGGGGGCGAGCAGTACTTC.

At least ten counts were recorded for this clonotype. This rearrangement joins TRBV18 to TRBJ1-2; TRBD1 agrees at 8 bases. Germline lookup yields CDR1 KGHSH and CDR2 LQKENI. CDR3 length equals 15 residues. The ends lost 0 bases at V and 7 bases at J; junction bases unmatched: 7. The CDR3 bases are TGTGCCAGCTCACCACCGACAGGGGTATGGGGTGGCTACACCTTC. As protein: CASSPPTGVWGGYTF.

This clonotype was recorded at least ten times. V and J are TRBV4-3 and TRBJ1-5; 8 bases map to TRBD1. Germline V CDR1 and CDR2: LGHNA, YSLEER. Trimming cost V 4 bases and J 5 bases; bases outside gene matches: 4. CDR3 length: 14 amino acids. CDR3 sequence (DNA): TGCGCCAGCAGCCGTGACAGGGGTGATCAGCCCCAGCATTTT. Its protein is CASSRDRGDQPQHF.

Ten or more counts support this clonotype. The chain uses TRBV29-1 and TRBJ1-1; weak D call: TRBD1 (5 bases). Germline values: CDR1 SQVTM, CDR2 ANQGSEA. The V and J ends lost 7 bases and 0 bases respectively, with 18 bases between them. The CDR3 runs to 15 residues. DNA for the CDR3: TGCAGCGCCGCAGGGAGGGCACCCATGAACACTGAAGCTTTCTTT. Translating gives CSAAGRAPMNTEAFF. Full variable domain (missing parts from reference TRBV29-1 and TRBJ1-1): SAVISQKPSRDICQRGTSLTIQCQVDSQVTMMFWYRQQPGQSLTLIATANQGSEATYESGFVIDKFPISRPNLTFSTLTVSNMSPEDSSIYLCSAAGRAPMNTEAFFGQGTRLTVV.

This clonotype was counted many times. The chain is built from TRBV12-5 and TRBJ2-3; possibly TRBD1 for D (6 bases). Trimming took off 1 base at V and 0 bases at J, with 11 bases between the two ends. The CDR3 consists of 16 residues. Germline V gene data show CDR1 as LGHNT and CDR2 as FRNRAP. CDR3 sequence reads: CASGLGGTTSTDTQYF. CDR3 in DNA: TGTGCTAGTGGTTTGGGAGGGACAACTAGCACAGATACGCAGTATTTT.

The CDR3 nucleotides are TGTGCCAGCTCACCACCGGCCAGGGTGGAGACCCAGTACTTC. It yields the protein CASSPPARVETQYF. The genes are TRBV18 and TRBJ2-5; tentatively, D is TRBD1 (5 bases). V was clipped by 0 bases and J by 5 bases, with 10 bases between them. Germline lookup yields CDR1 KGHSH and CDR2 LQKENI. There are 14 residues in the CDR3.